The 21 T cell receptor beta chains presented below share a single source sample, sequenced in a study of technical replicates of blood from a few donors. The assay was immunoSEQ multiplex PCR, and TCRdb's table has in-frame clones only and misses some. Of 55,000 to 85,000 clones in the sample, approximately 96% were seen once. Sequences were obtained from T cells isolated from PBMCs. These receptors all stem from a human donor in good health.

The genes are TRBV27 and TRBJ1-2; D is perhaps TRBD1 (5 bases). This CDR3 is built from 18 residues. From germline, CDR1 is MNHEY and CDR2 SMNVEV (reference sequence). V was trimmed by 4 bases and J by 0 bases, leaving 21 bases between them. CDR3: CASSYRGFRSEANYGYTF. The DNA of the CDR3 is TGTGCCAGCAGTTATAGGGGATTTCGTTCTGAGGCTAACTATGGCTACACCTTC.

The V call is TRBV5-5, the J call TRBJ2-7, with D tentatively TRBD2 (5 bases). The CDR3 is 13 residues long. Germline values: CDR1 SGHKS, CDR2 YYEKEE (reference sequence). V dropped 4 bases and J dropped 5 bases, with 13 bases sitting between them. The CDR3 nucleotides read TGTGCCAGCAGCGATGCTCTGGAGGACGAGCAGTACTTC. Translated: CASSDALEDEQYF. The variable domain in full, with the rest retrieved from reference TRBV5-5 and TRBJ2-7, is DAGVTQSPTHLIKTRGQQVTLRCSPISGHKSVSWYQQVLGQGPQFIFQYYEKEERGRGNFPDRFSARQFPNYSSELNVNALLLGDSALYLCASSDALEDEQYFGPGTRLTVT.

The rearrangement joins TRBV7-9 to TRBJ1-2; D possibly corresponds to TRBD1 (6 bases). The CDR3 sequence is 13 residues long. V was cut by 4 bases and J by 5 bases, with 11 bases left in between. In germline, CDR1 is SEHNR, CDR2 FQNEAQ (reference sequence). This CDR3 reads CASSSTDRYGYTF. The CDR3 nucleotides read TGTGCCAGCAGCTCAACGGACAGATATGGCTACACCTTC.

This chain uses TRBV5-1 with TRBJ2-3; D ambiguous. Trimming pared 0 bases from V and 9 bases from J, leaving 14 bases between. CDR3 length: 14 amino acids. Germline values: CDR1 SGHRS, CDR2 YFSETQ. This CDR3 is CASSLEGDIGTQYF. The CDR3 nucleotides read TGCGCCAGCAGCTTGGAAGGAGATATAGGCACGCAGTATTTT. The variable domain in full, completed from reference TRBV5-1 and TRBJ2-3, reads KAGVTQTPRYLIKTRGQQVTLSCSPISGHRSVSWYQQTPGQGLQFLFEYFSETQRNKGNFPGRFSGRQFSNSRSEMNVSTLELGDSALYLCASSLEGDIGTQYFGPGTRLTVL.

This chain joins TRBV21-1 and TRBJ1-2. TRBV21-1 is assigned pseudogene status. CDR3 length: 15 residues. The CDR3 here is CASSKAAGGGYGYTF. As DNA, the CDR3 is TGTGCCAGCAGCAAAGCGGCGGGGGGAGGCTATGGCTACACCTTC.

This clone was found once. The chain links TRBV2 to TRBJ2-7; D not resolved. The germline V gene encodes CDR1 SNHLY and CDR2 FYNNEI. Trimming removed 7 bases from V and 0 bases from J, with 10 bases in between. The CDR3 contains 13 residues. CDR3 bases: TGTGCCAGCAAAATCTCCAGCTCCTACGAGCAGTACTTC. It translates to CASKISSSYEQYF.

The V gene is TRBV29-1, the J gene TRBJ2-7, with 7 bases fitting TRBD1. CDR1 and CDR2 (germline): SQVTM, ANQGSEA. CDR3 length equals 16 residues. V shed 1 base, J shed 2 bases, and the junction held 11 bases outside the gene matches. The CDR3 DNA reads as TGCAGCGTTGAAGGCGAGAGGGACAGCCCAGCCTACGAGCAGTACTTC. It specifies CSVEGERDSPAYEQYF.

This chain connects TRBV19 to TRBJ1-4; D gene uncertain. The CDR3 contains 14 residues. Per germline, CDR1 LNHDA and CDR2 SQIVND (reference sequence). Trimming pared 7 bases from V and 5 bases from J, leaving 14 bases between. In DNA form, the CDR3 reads TGTGCCAGTAATCCGTGGACGGGAAATGAAAAACTGTTTTTT. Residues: CASNPWTGNEKLFF. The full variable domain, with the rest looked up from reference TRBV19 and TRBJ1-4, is DGGITQSPKYLFRKEGQNVTLSCEQNLNHDAMYWYRQDPGQGLRLIYYSQIVNDFQKGDIAEGYSVSREKKESFPLTVTSAQKNPTAFYLCASNPWTGNEKLFFGSGTQLSVL.

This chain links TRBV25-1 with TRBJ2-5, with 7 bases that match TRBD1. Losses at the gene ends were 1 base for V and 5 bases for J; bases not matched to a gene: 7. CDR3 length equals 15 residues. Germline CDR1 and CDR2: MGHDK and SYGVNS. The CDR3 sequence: CASSESRGGGETQYF. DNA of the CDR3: TGTGCCAGCAGTGAATCAAGAGGGGGCGGGGAGACCCAGTACTTC.

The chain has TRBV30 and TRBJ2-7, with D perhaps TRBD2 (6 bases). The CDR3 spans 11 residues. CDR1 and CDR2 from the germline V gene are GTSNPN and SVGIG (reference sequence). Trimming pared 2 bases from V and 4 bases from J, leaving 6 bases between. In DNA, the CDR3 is TGTGCCTGGAGTCGGGGGTACGAGCAGTACTTC. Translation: CAWSRGYEQYF. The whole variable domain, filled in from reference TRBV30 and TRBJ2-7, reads SQTIHQWPATLVQPVGSPLSLECTVEGTSNPNLYWYRQAAGRGLQLLFYSVGIGQISSEVPQNLSASRPQDRQFILSSKKLLLSDSGFYLCAWSRGYEQYFGPGTRLTVT.

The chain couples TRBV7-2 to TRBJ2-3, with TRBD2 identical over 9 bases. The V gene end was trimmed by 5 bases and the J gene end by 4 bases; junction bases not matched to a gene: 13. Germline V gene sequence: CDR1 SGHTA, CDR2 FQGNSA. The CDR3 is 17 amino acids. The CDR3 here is CASSPLAGAAWSDTQYF. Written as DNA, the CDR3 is TGTGCCAGCAGCCCCTTAGCGGGAGCGGCCTGGTCAGATACGCAGTATTTT.

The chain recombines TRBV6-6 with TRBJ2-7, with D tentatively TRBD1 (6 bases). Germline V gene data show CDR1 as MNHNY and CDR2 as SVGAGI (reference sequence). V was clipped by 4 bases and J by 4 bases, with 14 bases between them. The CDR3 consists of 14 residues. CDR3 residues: CASSSFGQGYEQYF. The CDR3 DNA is TGTGCCAGCAGTTCTTTTGGGCAGGGGTACGAGCAGTACTTC.

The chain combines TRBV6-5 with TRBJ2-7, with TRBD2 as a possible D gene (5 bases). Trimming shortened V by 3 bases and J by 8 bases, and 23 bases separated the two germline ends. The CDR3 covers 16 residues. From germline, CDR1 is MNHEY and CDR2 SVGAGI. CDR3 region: CASSYMAGRPTDQQYF. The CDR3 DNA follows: TGTGCCAGCAGTTATATGGCGGGCCGCCCGACCGACCAGCAGTACTTC.

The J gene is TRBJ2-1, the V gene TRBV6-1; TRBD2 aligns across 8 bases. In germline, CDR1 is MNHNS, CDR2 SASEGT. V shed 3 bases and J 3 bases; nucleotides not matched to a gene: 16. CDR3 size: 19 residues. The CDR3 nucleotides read TGTGCCAGCAGTGATGCCTCCCTCGTTAGTAGCGGGGTCTACAATGAGCAGTTCTTC. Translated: CASSDASLVSSGVYNEQFF.

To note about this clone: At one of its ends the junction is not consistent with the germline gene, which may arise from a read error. The CDR3 reads CAKSGNTGELFF. For the CDR3, the DNA is TGCGCAAAAAGCGGGAACACCGGGGAGCTGTTTTTT. The rearrangement links TRBV7-7 to TRBJ2-2, with D tentatively TRBD2 (5 bases). Germline CDR1 SSHAT, CDR2 FNYEAQ (reference sequence). The CDR3 contains 12 residues.

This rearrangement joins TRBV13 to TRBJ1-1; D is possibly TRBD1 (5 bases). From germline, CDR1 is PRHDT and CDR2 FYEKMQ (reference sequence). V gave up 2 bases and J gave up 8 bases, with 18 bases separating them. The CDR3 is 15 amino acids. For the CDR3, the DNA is TGTGCCAGCAGCTTAAACACAGATGGGAGGGGCGAAGCTTTCTTT. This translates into CASSLNTDGRGEAFF.

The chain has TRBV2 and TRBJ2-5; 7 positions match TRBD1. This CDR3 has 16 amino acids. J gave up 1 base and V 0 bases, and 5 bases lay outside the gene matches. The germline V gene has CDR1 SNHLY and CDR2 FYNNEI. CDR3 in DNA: TGTGCCAGCAGTGAAGCCCGGACAGGTACCCAAGAGACCCAGTACTTC. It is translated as CASSEARTGTQETQYF. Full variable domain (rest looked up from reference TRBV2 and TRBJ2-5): EPEVTQTPSHQVTQMGQEVILRCVPISNHLYFYWYRQILGQKVEFLVSFYNNEISEKSEIFDDQFSVERPDGSNFTLKIRSTKLEDSAMYFCASSEARTGTQETQYFGPGTRLLVL.

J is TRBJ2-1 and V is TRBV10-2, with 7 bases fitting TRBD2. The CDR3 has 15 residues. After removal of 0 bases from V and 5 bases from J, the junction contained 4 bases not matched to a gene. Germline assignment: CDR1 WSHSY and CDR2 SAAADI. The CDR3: CASSESGGYDNEQFF. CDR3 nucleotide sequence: TGCGCCAGCAGTGAGTCGGGGGGGTACGACAATGAGCAGTTCTTC.

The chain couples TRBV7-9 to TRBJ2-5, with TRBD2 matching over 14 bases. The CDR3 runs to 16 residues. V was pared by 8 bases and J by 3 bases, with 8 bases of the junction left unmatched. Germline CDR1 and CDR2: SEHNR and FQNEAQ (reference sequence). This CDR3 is CASGKGTSGRKETQYF. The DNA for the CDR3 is TGTGCCAGCGGAAAAGGGACTAGCGGGAGAAAAGAGACCCAGTACTTC.

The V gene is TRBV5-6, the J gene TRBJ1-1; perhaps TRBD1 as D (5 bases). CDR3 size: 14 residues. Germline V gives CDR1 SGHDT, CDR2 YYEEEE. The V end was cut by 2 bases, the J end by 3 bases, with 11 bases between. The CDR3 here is CASSFPGGDTEAFF. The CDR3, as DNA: TGTGCCAGCAGCTTTCCCGGGGGGGACACTGAAGCTTTCTTT.

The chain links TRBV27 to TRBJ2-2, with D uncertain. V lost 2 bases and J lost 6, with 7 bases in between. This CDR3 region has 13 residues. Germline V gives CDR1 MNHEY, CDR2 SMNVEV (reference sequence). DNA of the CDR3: TGTGCCAGCAGTTTAGGTCAGGCCGGGGAGCTGTTTTTT. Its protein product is CASSLGQAGELFF.